Reported below is one T cell receptor beta chain. These data originate in a study of blood T cell repertoires in COVID-19. Study summary: Before being deemed recovered, Cohort 3 donors had two negative PCRs, clearance, or symptom resolution. The origin of the acute and convalescent COVID-19 samples was the United States, Italy and Spain.

Germline assignment: CDR1 GTSNPN and CDR2 SVGIG (reference sequence). Trimming removed 2 bases from V and 4 bases from J; junction bases left unmatched: 7. The CDR3 totals 15 residues. Generated by immunoSEQ multiplex PCR, the TCRdb table keeps only in-frame clones and is missing some. The sample comprises some 330,000 clones, 87% of which are singletons, and 1.5% to 2.5% rests with the top ten. The sample consisted of PBMCs or T cells enriched from blood (not recorded which). This TCR derives from a man aged 35 to 55 in a cohort exposed to, infected with or recovered from COVID-19 (not recorded which). V usage is TRBV30 and J usage is TRBJ1-2; 10 bases are shared with TRBD1. The CDR3 spells CAWSRDRGQGYGYTF. CDR3 nucleotides: TGTGCCTGGAGTCGAGACAGGGGGCAGGGCTATGGCTACACCTTC.